The 11 T cell receptor beta chains below all came from one sample that was sequenced in a study of blood T cell repertoires in COVID-19. Using immunoSEQ multiplex PCR, the repertoire was profiled, and TCRdb retains in-frame clones only, with some absent. The table records 90,000 to 150,000 clones, approximately 81% of them present only once. Material: peripheral blood. The receptor source for this set is a woman of 80 years or more with acute or convalescent COVID-19.

The CDR3 is CASSLSGRVGTGELFF. CDR3 sequence (DNA): TGTGCCAGCAGTTTATCTGGCAGGGTTGGGACCGGGGAGCTGTTTTTT. The rearrangement links TRBV27 to TRBJ2-2; D may be TRBD1 (5 bases). Germline V gene data show CDR1 as MNHEY and CDR2 as SMNVEV (reference sequence). The CDR3 has 16 amino acids. Trimming removed 0 bases at V and 5 bases at J, with 13 bases between.

This clone was seen a single time. The CDR3 here is CASSGSSYEQYF. CDR3 in DNA: TGTGCCAGCAGTGGGAGCTCCTACGAGCAGTACTTC. The chain combines TRBV27 with TRBJ2-7; weak D call: TRBD2 (5 bases). This CDR3 has 12 residues. Trimming pared 5 bases from V and 0 bases from J, leaving 5 bases between. Germline assignment: CDR1 MNHEY and CDR2 SMNVEV (reference sequence).

The genes are TRBV5-1 and TRBJ1-5; D ambiguous. This CDR3 has 15 amino acids. Per the germline V gene, CDR1 is SGHRS and CDR2 is YFSETQ. Trimming shortened V by 0 bases and J by 7 bases, and 14 bases separated the two germline ends. CDR3 in amino acids: CASSLAAGLNQPQHF. Here the CDR3 DNA reads TGCGCCAGCAGCTTGGCCGCAGGCTTAAACCAGCCCCAGCATTTT. Based on the CDR3 plus reference TRBV5-1 and TRBJ1-5, the full variable domain is KAGVTQTPRYLIKTRGQQVTLSCSPISGHRSVSWYQQTPGQGLQFLFEYFSETQRNKGNFPGRFSGRQFSNSRSEMNVSTLELGDSALYLCASSLAAGLNQPQHFGDGTRLSIL.

DNA for the CDR3: TGCGCCAGCAGCTTGGAGGGGGCCGGGGAGCCCCAGCATTTT. Its translation is CASSLEGAGEPQHF. The gene calls are TRBV5-1 and TRBJ1-5, with 7 bases lining up with TRBD1. The CDR3 consists of 14 residues. V lost 0 bases to trimming and J lost 8 bases; unmatched junction nucleotides: 5. Looked up from germline, CDR1 is SGHRS and CDR2 is YFSETQ.

The rearrangement uses TRBV11-2 and TRBJ2-7, with 7 bases aligning to TRBD2. This CDR3 has 15 amino acids. J was trimmed by 0 bases and V by 6 bases; bases with no gene match: 8. Germline CDR1 reads SGHAT; CDR2 reads FQNNGV. The CDR3 sequence is CASRPPSGPSYEQYF. The CDR3 DNA sequence: TGTGCCAGCAGGCCGCCTAGCGGCCCCTCCTACGAGCAGTACTTC. Filled out from reference TRBV11-2 and TRBJ2-7, the complete variable domain reads EAGVAQSPRYKIIEKRQSVAFWCNPISGHATLYWYQQILGQGPKLLIQFQNNGVVDDSQLPKDRFSAERLKGVDSTLKIQPAKLEDSAVYLCASRPPSGPSYEQYFGPGTRLTVT.

The chain links TRBV4-2 to TRBJ2-6; D gene unclear. CDR1 and CDR2 from the germline V gene are LGHNA and YNFKEQ. V lost 0 bases and J 0 bases, leaving 9 bases between the germline ends. CDR3 size: 17 residues. CDR3 protein: CASSQDPGSSGANVLTF. The CDR3 DNA reads TGTGCCAGCAGCCAAGATCCAGGTTCCTCTGGGGCCAACGTCCTGACTTTC.

This clone was seen more than once but under ten times. CDR3 region: CASSWGQGVSGYTF. The CDR3 DNA reads TGTGCCAGCAGCTGGGGACAGGGAGTCTCTGGCTACACCTTC. This chain joins TRBV5-6 and TRBJ1-2, with TRBD1 matching over 9 bases. The CDR3 length is 14 residues. With 3 bases clipped from V and 7 bases from J, the junction kept 7 bases outside the gene matches. Germline V gene sequence: CDR1 SGHDT, CDR2 YYEEEE. Full variable domain (rest looked up from reference TRBV5-6 and TRBJ1-2): DAGVTQSPTHLIKTRGQQVTLRCSPKSGHDTVSWYQQALGQGPQFIFQYYEEEERQRGNFPDRFSGHQFPNYSSELNVNALLLGDSALYLCASSWGQGVSGYTFGSGTRLTVV.

This clone was detected only a few times. J is TRBJ1-2 and V is TRBV6-5; D may be TRBD1 (5 bases). V lost 0 bases and J lost 5, with 16 bases in between. This CDR3 contains 16 residues. Germline CDR1 MNHEY, CDR2 SVGAGI. The CDR3 loop is CASSYSGGAVPYGYTF. In DNA form, the CDR3 reads TGTGCCAGCAGTTACTCGGGGGGTGCTGTCCCTTATGGCTACACCTTC.

The J gene is TRBJ1-3, the V gene TRBV28, with 9 bases that match TRBD1. Germline lookup yields CDR1 MDHEN and CDR2 SYDVKM. The CDR3 totals 18 residues. V lost 1 base and J lost 0; bases outside the gene matches: 7. The CDR3 loop is CASSLLGDRALSGNTIYF. The CDR3 bases are TGTGCCAGCAGTTTATTGGGGGACAGGGCGCTCTCTGGAAACACCATATATTTT.

The chain links TRBV27 to TRBJ1-5, with D perhaps TRBD1 (6 bases). The CDR3 extends over 14 amino acids. Germline loops: CDR1 MNHEY, CDR2 SMNVEV (reference sequence). With 2 bases removed from V and 5 bases from J, the gap between germline ends came to 10 bases. The CDR3 sequence: CASSLGGGHQPQHF. CDR3 sequence (DNA): TGTGCCAGCAGTTTAGGGGGGGGGCATCAGCCCCAGCATTTT.

The V and J genes are TRBV18 and TRBJ1-5; unclear D gene. Germline CDR1 is KGHSH and CDR2 is LQKENI. There are 14 residues in the CDR3. V lost 6 bases and J 0 bases, leaving 9 bases between the germline ends. The CDR3 spells CASSGSYSNQPQHF. CDR3 DNA: TGTGCCAGCTCGGGGAGTTATAGCAATCAGCCCCAGCATTTT.